This T cell receptor (beta chain) was observed in a study of cytomegalovirus exposure and HLA in healthy donors. Study-wide background: The Caucasian-associated ancestry cluster held roughly 78% of more than 350 genotyped donors.

As for this clone: Antigen: not known.

The PCR employed 60 Vbeta primers together with 13 Jbeta primers. The repertoire was sequenced with immunoSEQ multiplex PCR; TCRdb's copy has only in-frame clones and lacks some. The sample contains tens of thousands of clones, around three quarters of which appear only once. The ends lost 1 base at V and 1 base at J; junction bases unmatched: 4. The germline V gene encodes CDR1 MRHNA and CDR2 SNTAGT. This CDR3 has 17 residues. Study outcomes and limitations: Associated with cytomegalovirus, according to the listing, were 170 or so TCR beta chains.

The J gene is TRBJ2-3, the V gene TRBV6-4, with 11 positions matching TRBD2. What was sequenced was PBMCs. The clonotype originates from a man aged 40-49 years in good health and CMV-seronegative. The CDR3, as DNA: TGTGCCAGCAGTGACTATCCGACTAGCGGGGGCACAGATACGCAGTATTTT. Translating it yields CASSDYPTSGGTDTQYF.